What follows is one T cell receptor (beta chain) and its context. Its specificity is not known. The source of the sample is a study of cytomegalovirus exposure and HLA in healthy donors. General observations from the study: Most TCR sequences proved rare, with some public TCRs found in many donors. Earlier analysis looked at TCR beta V segments, and most were productive about 87% or about 30% of the time. As a later analysis revealed, most CMV-associated TCR beta chains appeared HLA-restricted.

The PCR was carried out with 60 Vbeta primers and 13 Jbeta primers. This table comes from immunoSEQ multiplex PCR, and its TCRdb copy is limited to in-frame clones, with some not included. Its listing shows about 200,000 clones. Germline values: CDR1 GTSNPN, CDR2 SVGIG (reference sequence). V shed 2 bases and J 1 base; nucleotides not matched to a gene: 6. The length of the CDR3 is 16 residues. The material sequenced was PBMCs. This receptor was obtained from a boy aged 5 to 17 in good health and CMV-seronegative. The J gene is TRBJ2-1, the V gene TRBV30; 9 bases agree with TRBD2. The CDR3 sequence is CAWSTPGLASYNEQFF. For the CDR3, the DNA is TGTGCCTGGAGTACCCCGGGACTAGCATCCTACAATGAGCAGTTCTTC.